This T cell receptor beta chain derives from a study of T-cell memory formation after mild COVID-19. MiXCR was run by TCRdb on the 5' RACE reads, yielding one entry per CDR3 protein. The sample shows approximately 13,000 distinct CDR3 sequences, about 16% of them seen only once. The CDR3 length is 15 residues. V lost 4 bases and J lost 6, with 16 bases in between. The germline V gene encodes CDR1 MGHRA and CDR2 YSYEKL. The receptor was isolated from a young man who had mild COVID-19 (a few samples of this study predate the infection). Cell type and time point are not known. The chain employs TRBV4-1 and TRBJ1-5, with D tentatively TRBD1 (6 bases). Sequencing was carried out using PBMCs or a T cell subset sorted from them (not recorded which). The CDR3 spells CASSPHEGDGQPQHF. For the CDR3, the DNA is TGCGCCAGCAGCCCCCACGAGGGGGACGGTCAGCCCCAGCATTTT.